This T cell receptor (beta chain) was obtained from a study of glioma-infiltrating T cells after dendritic cell vaccination. Study-wide background: Dendritic cell vaccine was injected intradermally three times, biweekly.

Germline lookup yields CDR1 SNHLY and CDR2 FYNNEI. The V segment lost 7 bases and the J segment 1 base; nucleotides outside the gene matches: 5. The CDR3 has 15 residues. Time point noted: after dendritic cell vaccination, including at tumor progression/relapse. Selection required adequate fresh-frozen tumor tissue plus more than two years' survival data. Isocitrate dehydrogenase mutation was absent in all glioblastoma patients. Up to 2 ug genomic DNA was used for TCRB CDR3 amplification. TCRdb's table, derived via immunoSEQ multiplex PCR, lists solely in-frame clones and lacks some. The data contain 100,000 or so clones, 90% of them seen just once; the ten biggest clones take up approximately 3%.

This TCR was sampled from a human donor with glioblastoma. The chain is built from TRBV2 and TRBJ2-4; 9 bases are a match to TRBD1. Source: blood, taken after dendritic cell vaccination. CDR3: CASIGTGIAKNIQYF. The CDR3 DNA follows: TGTGCCAGCATAGGGACAGGGATCGCCAAAAACATTCAGTACTTC.